This TCR beta chain was captured in a study of T cell changes during pregnancy in multiple sclerosis. Libraries were prepared by immunoSEQ multiplex PCR; TCRdb keeps only in-frame clonotypes and omits some of them. The data hold about 75,000 clones, with around 94% observed a single time. This sample comprised CD4+ T cells from peripheral blood mononuclear cells, obtained after pregnancy. This sequence originates from a female donor with multiple sclerosis, enrolled in a pregnancy study.

The CDR3 sequence: CASGTPGTGGYEQYF. The CDR3, as DNA: TGTGCCAGTGGTACCCCCGGGACAGGGGGTTACGAGCAGTACTTC. This chain connects TRBV19 to TRBJ2-7; 11 bases map to TRBD1. There are 15 residues in the CDR3. Germline values: CDR1 LNHDA, CDR2 SQIVND (reference sequence). The V gene end was trimmed by 8 bases and the J gene end by 4 bases; junction bases not matched to a gene: 10. Based on the CDR3 plus reference TRBV19 and TRBJ2-7, the full variable domain is DGGITQSPKYLFRKEGQNVTLSCEQNLNHDAMYWYRQDPGQGLRLIYYSQIVNDFQKGDIAEGYSVSREKKESFPLTVTSAQKNPTAFYLCASGTPGTGGYEQYFGPGTRLTVT.